The entry that follows covers one TCR beta chain sequence. This clonotype was counted at least ten times. It has no known antigen specificity. No quality values exist for individual bases; no much larger clone is one base distant. These data belong to a study of blood T cells in healthy people across ages (dated by TCRdb to 2014 to 2015). Describing the broader study: Template switching captured roughly one uniquely barcoded TCR beta cDNA molecule per two T cells in model experiments. Using deep sequencing normalized with unique cDNA molecular identifiers, the study measured how TCR beta repertoire diversity changes with age. Four age groups were formed from the donors: young (average 16 years), middle-aged (approximately 40), aged (62) and long-lived (about 75). To avoid experimental bias, donors of different ages were distributed randomly across sequencing lanes. Using the same blood draw, the study looked at two additional independent replicas of 1 million unique cDNA reads for two donors, one aged 18 to 30 and the other aged 80 or older. Study-wide conclusions, independent of this receptor: Compared with the aged group, the long-lived group had more naive CD4+ T cells, fewer expanded clones and increased TCR diversity, suggesting age selection. Estimates of total diversity based on one million sequenced T cells were considered lower bounds and underestimates. Conclusive comparison of naive and antigen-experienced compartments was prevented by the profiling of bulk unsorted PBMCs. Observed TCR beta diversity per million T cells fell roughly linearly with age, and a significant reduction was already apparent by age roughly 40. The percentage of naive T cells measured by flow cytometry correlated strongly with observed TCR beta diversity. Because the CMV infection status of the donors was unknown, age-related changes in expanded clonotypes may potentially have been confounded.

The 35 to 40 donors, aged roughly 6 to 95 years, were systemically healthy Caucasian individuals from Russia. Each donor gave about 11 milliliters of peripheral blood, drawn into EDTA-treated Vacutainer tubes. Ficoll-Paque density-gradient centrifugation was used to isolate PBMCs, with at least 6 million obtained per sample. Total RNA, at least 6 micrograms per sample, was extracted from PBMCs with Trizol reagent. For every donor, flow cytometry on a PBMC aliquot measured the percentage of naive CD45RAhigh/CD27high T cells. The protocol used for the library was 5' RACE. Data came from an Illumina HiSeq 2500. A second PCR of about 7 to 12 cycles was performed with a sample-barcoded 5' primer and a J-beta primer mix. A template-switch 5' adaptor carrying 12 random nucleotides introduced a unique molecular identifier onto each TCR beta cDNA molecule. Each sample yielded at least 3 million CDR3-containing paired-end reads. All of the RNA was converted into first-strand cDNA using the Mint cDNA synthesis kit, with a TRBC-specific oligonucleotide serving as the primer. All cDNA was treated with uracil-DNA glycosylase and then went through a first 18-cycle PCR with the universal primers M1SS and BC2_uni_R. Concerning the study's data processing: For normalization, 1 million high-quality reads, each with a distinct molecular identifier, were randomly selected from each sample. Instead of being binned into consensus sequences, reads that shared molecular identifiers were thrown out. MiTCR, with a Q25 quality threshold and the strictest error-elimination algorithm, was used for CDR3 identification, clonotype clustering and error correction. Lower-bound total TCR beta diversity was estimated with a nonparametric unseen species model using Euler transformation. TCRdb reanalyzed the raw reads on its own, using fastp at Q25 for trimming and MiXCR for clone calling, and kept in-frame beta chains. Identical CDR3 protein sequences are pooled into one entry, listed with their most common genes and DNA. The authors' filters were not applied to this entry. Counted in this sample were over 950,000 distinct CDR3 sequences; 35% to 45% of them appeared once. The ten largest make up 10% to 15% of the sample.

From the germline V gene, CDR1 is MGHDK and CDR2 is SYGVNS. From the cysteine through the phenylalanine, the CDR3 covers 16 amino acids. Only the CDR3 part of the read is kept: 48 bases, read in frame from the first base. Trimming removed 4 bases from V and 4 bases from J, leaving 19 bases between the germline ends. The sequence was collected from a man in his late teens or twenties in good health. Recombination connected TRBV25-1 to TRBJ1-2, and the D gene may be TRBD1, 5 bases matching. The sequencing sample was made of blood. For the CDR3, the sequence is CASSADGFRGSYGYTF. The base sequence is TGTGCCAGCAGTGCGGACGGATTCCGGGGGAGCTATGGCTACACCTTC.